This entry concerns a single T cell receptor beta chain. The target antigen is unknown. Germline V lookup: CDR1 SEHNR, CDR2 FQNEAQ (reference sequence). The CDR3 extends over 17 amino acids. V was pared by 5 bases and J by 1 base, with 10 bases of the junction left unmatched. The naive CD8 population came from CD45RO-negative cells selected for CCR7, without terminally differentiated effector memory CD45RA+ cells. Nashville, Tennessee was home to all donors, each a Caucasian adult. These data are taken from a study of shared clonotypes between healthy human individuals. Study-wide results and limits: Larger estimated richness was generally recorded for naive subsets relative to memory subsets. Generation probabilities of non-shared clonotypes were lower (relative to those shared by all four donors).

At deep level, the assay was performed. TCRdb's copy holds only in-frame clones and misses some; the assay was immunoSEQ multiplex PCR. The data hold some 2,100,000 clones, with under 95% observed a single time. Sequencing was done on a sample of naive CD8+ T cells from PBMCs. The source of this sequence is a man aged 18 to 30 in good health. Some clones in this sample may be carry-over from other donors' samples. V usage is TRBV7-9 and J usage is TRBJ1-1; TRBD1 matches 10 bases. CDR3 nucleotides: TGTGCCAGCAGCCCGAGCCTGACAGGGGGCTGGAACACTGAAGCTTTCTTT. Translated: CASSPSLTGGWNTEAFF.